This T cell receptor (beta chain) stems from a study of T cells expressing NK-cell markers. With the 5' RACE reads reprocessed, TCRdb shows one record per CDR3 protein and no DNA. Listed are about 460,000 distinct CDR3 sequences; about 1.5% falls within the top ten. CDR1 and CDR2 (germline): DFQATT, SNEGSKA (reference sequence). The CDR3 is 12 amino acids. Source material: blood T cells: a sorted CD56 or NKG2C T cell subset, CD4+ or CD8+ T cells, or bulk PBMC T cells (not recorded which). This clonotype was sampled from a woman in her forties or fifties in good health. The chain carries TRBV20-1 and TRBJ2-1; TCRdb's D call, TRBD1, is unchecked because there is no DNA. The CDR3 spells CSAASGTTEQFF.